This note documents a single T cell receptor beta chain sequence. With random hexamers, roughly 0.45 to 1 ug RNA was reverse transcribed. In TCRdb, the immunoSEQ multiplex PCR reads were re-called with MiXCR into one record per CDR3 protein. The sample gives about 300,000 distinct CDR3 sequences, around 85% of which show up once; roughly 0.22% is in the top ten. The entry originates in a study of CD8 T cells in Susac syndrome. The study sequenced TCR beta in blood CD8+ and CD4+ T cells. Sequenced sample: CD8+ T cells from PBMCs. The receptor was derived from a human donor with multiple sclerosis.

The CDR3 spells CSVGGGQVGYGYTF. CDR3 DNA: TGCAGCGTTGGGGGCGGACAGGTCGGTTATGGCTACACCTTC. The chain carries TRBV29-1 and TRBJ1-2, with 7 bases aligning to TRBD1. The V segment lost 4 bases and the J segment 5 bases; nucleotides outside the gene matches: 10. Germline CDR1 SQVTM, CDR2 ANQGSEA. This CDR3 is 14 amino acids long.